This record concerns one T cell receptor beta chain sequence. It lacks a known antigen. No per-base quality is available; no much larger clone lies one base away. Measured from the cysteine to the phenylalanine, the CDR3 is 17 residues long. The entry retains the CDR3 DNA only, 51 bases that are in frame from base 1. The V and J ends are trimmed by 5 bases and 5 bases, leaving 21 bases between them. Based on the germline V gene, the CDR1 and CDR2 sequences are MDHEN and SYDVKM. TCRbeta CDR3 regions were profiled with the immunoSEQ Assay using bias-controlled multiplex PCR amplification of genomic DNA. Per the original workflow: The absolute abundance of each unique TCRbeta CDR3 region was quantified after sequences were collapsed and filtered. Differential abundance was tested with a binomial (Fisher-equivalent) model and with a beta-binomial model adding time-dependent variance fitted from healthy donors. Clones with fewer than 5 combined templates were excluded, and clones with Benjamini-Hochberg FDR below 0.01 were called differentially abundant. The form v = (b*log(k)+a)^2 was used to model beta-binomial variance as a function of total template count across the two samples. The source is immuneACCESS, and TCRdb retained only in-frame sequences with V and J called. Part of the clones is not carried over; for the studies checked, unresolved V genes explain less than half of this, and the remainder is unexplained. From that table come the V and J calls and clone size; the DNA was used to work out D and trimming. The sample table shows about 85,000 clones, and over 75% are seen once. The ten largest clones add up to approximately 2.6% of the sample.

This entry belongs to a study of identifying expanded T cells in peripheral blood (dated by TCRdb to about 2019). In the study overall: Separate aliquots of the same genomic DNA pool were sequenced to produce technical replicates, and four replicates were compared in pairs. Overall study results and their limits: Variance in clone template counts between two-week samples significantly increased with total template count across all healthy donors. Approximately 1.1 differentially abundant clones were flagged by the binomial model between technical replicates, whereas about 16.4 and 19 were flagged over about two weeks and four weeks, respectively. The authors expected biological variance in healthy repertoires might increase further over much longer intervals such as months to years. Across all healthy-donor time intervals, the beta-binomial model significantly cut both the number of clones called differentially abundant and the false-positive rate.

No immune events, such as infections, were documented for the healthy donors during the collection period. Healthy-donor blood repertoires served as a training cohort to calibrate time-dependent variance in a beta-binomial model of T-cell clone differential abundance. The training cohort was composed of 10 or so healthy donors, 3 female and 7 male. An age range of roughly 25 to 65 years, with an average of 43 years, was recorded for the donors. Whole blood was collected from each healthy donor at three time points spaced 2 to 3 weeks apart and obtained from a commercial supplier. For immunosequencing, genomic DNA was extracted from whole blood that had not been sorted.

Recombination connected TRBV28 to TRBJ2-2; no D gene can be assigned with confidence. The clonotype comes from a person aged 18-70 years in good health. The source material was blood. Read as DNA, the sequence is TGTGCCAGCAGTCCTAATTCGCCTCTAGGGATGACCGGGGAGCTGTTTTTT. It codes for CASSPNSPLGMTGELFF.